The 4 T cell receptor beta chains presented below share a single source sample, sequenced in a study of cytomegalovirus exposure and HLA in healthy donors. Use of 60 Vbeta and 13 Jbeta primers characterized the PCR. Data came from immunoSEQ multiplex PCR; TCRdb stores just in-frame clones and leaves some out. The sample carries about 140,000 clones, more than 70% recorded once. Input material: PBMCs. These receptors originate from a male donor in good health and CMV-seropositive.

This chain links TRBV12-5 with TRBJ1-2; 8 bases are a match to TRBD1. This CDR3 region has 14 residues. Losses at the gene ends were 6 bases for V and 2 bases for J; bases not matched to a gene: 5. Germline V gene sequence: CDR1 LGHNT, CDR2 FRNRAP. In nucleotides, the CDR3 is TGTGCTAGTGGGCCCGGACAGGGAAACTATGGCTACACCTTC. Its protein product is CASGPGQGNYGYTF.

V gene TRBV28 combines with J gene TRBJ2-3; D gene ambiguous. V lost 3 bases to trimming and J lost 2 bases, with 9 bases between them. Germline values: CDR1 MDHEN, CDR2 SYDVKM. CDR3 length equals 14 residues. CDR3 sequence: CASSFRLITDTQYF. CDR3 nucleotide sequence: TGTGCCAGCAGTTTTCGTTTAATCACAGATACGCAGTATTTT.

The chain carries TRBV2 and TRBJ2-1, with 8 bases lining up with TRBD2. Per the germline V gene, CDR1 is SNHLY and CDR2 is FYNNEI. This CDR3 contains 20 residues. Trimming cost V 3 bases and J 7 bases; bases outside gene matches: 23. The CDR3 sequence: CASSDIRLTIAGPFWNEQFF. Written as DNA, the CDR3 is TGTGCCAGCAGTGATATAAGGCTGACTATAGCGGGGCCATTTTGGAATGAGCAGTTCTTC. The full variable domain, rest sourced from reference TRBV2 and TRBJ2-1, is EPEVTQTPSHQVTQMGQEVILRCVPISNHLYFYWYRQILGQKVEFLVSFYNNEISEKSEIFDDQFSVERPDGSNFTLKIRSTKLEDSAMYFCASSDIRLTIAGPFWNEQFFGPGTRLTVL.

This clone occurred a few times. The chain recombines TRBV5-6 with TRBJ2-1; D is unclear. Trimming stripped 3 bases from V and 0 bases from J, with 10 bases between. This CDR3 is 15 amino acids long. The germline CDR1 and CDR2 sequences are SGHDT and YYEEEE. The CDR3 coding sequence is TGTGCCAGCAGCTACGATCCGAGCTCCTACAATGAGCAGTTCTTC. Translated, it gives CASSYDPSSYNEQFF.